This entry lists 13 T cell receptor beta chains sequenced from one sample in a study of neurological immune-mediated disorders. Each CDR3 protein is one row after TCRdb ran MiXCR on the 5' RACE reads. The sample shows roughly 59,000 distinct CDR3 sequences, about 5.2% of them seen only once. The specimen sequenced was PBMCs. These receptors all stem from a human donor with multiple sclerosis. The donor label of this sample is uncertain.

This clonotype was counted ten times or more. CDR3 residues: CASSPLRDYTF. As DNA, the CDR3 is TGTGCCAGCAGCCCCCTCAGGGACTACACCTTC. The chain links TRBV7-8 to TRBJ1-2; possibly TRBD1 for D (5 bases). In germline, CDR1 is SGHVS, CDR2 FQNEAQ. The CDR3 has 11 amino acids. Trimming took off 5 bases at V and 10 bases at J, with 11 bases between the two ends.

This clonotype has only a few counts. The V call is TRBV5-1, the J call TRBJ1-1; possibly TRBD1 for D (6 bases). V dropped 3 bases and J dropped 1 base, with 13 bases sitting between them. The CDR3 runs to 15 residues. From germline, CDR1 is SGHRS and CDR2 YFSETQ. DNA of the CDR3: TGCGCCAGCAGCTCGGTACAGGGAGAGAACACTGAAGCTTTCTTT. Amino acids: CASSSVQGENTEAFF.

This clonotype has a count of ten or more. This chain links TRBV7-2 with TRBJ2-5; D is uncertain. V was shortened by 5 bases and J by 8 bases, with 18 bases between the two germline ends. The germline V gene encodes CDR1 SGHTA and CDR2 FQGNSA. The CDR3 sequence is 14 residues long. This CDR3 reads CASSPWAPGRTQYF. The DNA for the CDR3 is TGTGCCAGCAGCCCGTGGGCCCCCGGTCGAACCCAGTACTTC.

This clonotype has a single count. This may come from a read error, since a much larger clone is one base off. The genes are TRBV10-1 and TRBJ2-1, with TRBD2 matching 10 bases. V lost 5 bases to trimming and J lost 7 bases; unmatched junction nucleotides: 14. The CDR3 sequence is 17 residues long. Germline V gene sequence: CDR1 WNHNN, CDR2 SYGVQD (reference sequence). CDR3 sequence reads: CASSSLAGELFENEQFF. As DNA, the CDR3 is TGCGCCAGCAGTTCCCTAGCGGGGGAGTTGTTTGAAAATGAGCAGTTCTTC.

This clonotype came up many times. In DNA form, the CDR3 reads TGCAGTGCTAGAGATGTAATAATGGCGGGGGACACAGATACGCAGTATTTT. This encodes CSARDVIMAGDTDTQYF. The chain employs TRBV20-1 and TRBJ2-3; 7 bases map to TRBD2. CDR3 size: 17 residues. After removal of 0 bases from V and 2 bases from J, the junction contained 11 bases not matched to a gene. The V gene's germline CDR1 is DFQATT and CDR2 SNEGSKA (reference sequence).

Many counts were recorded for this clonotype. This chain connects TRBV20-1 to TRBJ2-3; 8 positions match TRBD2. The CDR3 has 14 residues. The trim removed 3 bases at V and 4 bases at J, leaving 6 bases unmatched. Per the germline V gene, CDR1 is DFQATT and CDR2 is SNEGSKA (reference sequence). The CDR3 DNA reads as TGCAGTGCTAGTCGGGGGGGGGGCGCAGATACGCAGTATTTT. Its protein product is CSASRGGGADTQYF.

This clonotype was recorded at least ten times. V gene TRBV14 combines with J gene TRBJ2-3; no clear D gene. Per germline, CDR1 SGHDN and CDR2 FVKESK. The V end was cut by 4 bases, the J end by 6 bases, with 8 bases between. The CDR3 totals 12 residues. CDR3 DNA: TGTGCCAGCAGCCTGCTCGGGGATACGCAGTATTTT. It translates to CASSLLGDTQYF. The full variable domain, in which reference TRBV14 and TRBJ2-3 provide the parts outside the CDR3, is EAGVTQFPSHSVIEKGQTVTLRCDPISGHDNLYWYRRVMGKEIKFLLHFVKESKQDESGMPNNRFLAERTGGTYSTLKVQPAELEDSGVYFCASSLLGDTQYFGPGTRLTVL.

This clonotype came up many times. This chain joins TRBV3-1 and TRBJ2-3, with D hard to call. With 2 bases removed from V and 6 bases from J, the gap between germline ends came to 12 bases. The CDR3 covers 14 residues. The germline V gene has CDR1 LGHDT and CDR2 YNNKEL (reference sequence). The CDR3 DNA follows: TGTGCCAGCAGCCAACCCGGGCAGAGGGATACGCAGTATTTT. Protein: CASSQPGQRDTQYF.

This clonotype was seen ten or more times. The chain links TRBV9 to TRBJ2-1; the D is unclear. Germline V lookup: CDR1 SGDLS, CDR2 YYNGEE. The V gene lost 0 bases and the J gene lost 0 bases, with 7 bases spanning the gap. The CDR3 is made up of 15 amino acids. The CDR3 loop reads CASSVGSSSYNEQFF. The CDR3 DNA is TGTGCCAGCAGCGTAGGGTCGAGCTCCTACAATGAGCAGTTCTTC.

This clonotype has at least ten counts. The gene calls are TRBV20-1 and TRBJ2-7, with 9 bases that match TRBD2. Unmatched junction bases numbered 2, after V lost 1 base and J lost 1 base. Germline V gene data show CDR1 as DFQATT and CDR2 as SNEGSKA (reference sequence). The CDR3 sequence is 14 residues long. CDR3 sequence (DNA): TGCAGTGCTAGAGGTAGCGGGGGTTCCTACGAGCAGTACTTC. It specifies CSARGSGGSYEQYF.

This clonotype was picked up many times. The chain employs TRBV6-6 and TRBJ2-1; no clear D gene. Germline assignment: CDR1 MNHNY and CDR2 SVGAGI (reference sequence). V was clipped by 6 bases and J by 7 bases, with 19 bases between them. The CDR3 consists of 15 residues. The CDR3 DNA sequence: TGTGCCAGCAGCGCCGGTCGCTACCCCTCAAATGAGCAGTTCTTC. Protein product: CASSAGRYPSNEQFF.

This clonotype has at least ten counts. CDR3 residues: CASSPVGVHSPLHF. In DNA form, the CDR3 reads TGCGCCAGCAGCCCCGTGGGGGTCCATTCACCCCTCCACTTT. The gene calls are TRBV5-1 and TRBJ1-6; maybe TRBD1 (5 bases). The CDR3 loop spans 14 amino acids. With 4 bases removed from V and 8 bases from J, the gap between germline ends came to 13 bases. CDR1 and CDR2 (germline): SGHRS, YFSETQ.

There are many counts of this clonotype. The chain has TRBV7-3 and TRBJ1-1; D is uncertain. Trimming took 1 base from V and 4 from J, leaving 7 bases between them. The V gene's germline CDR1 is SGHTA and CDR2 FQGTGA. The CDR3 has 13 residues. CDR3 bases: TGTGCCAGCAGCTTAATGGGCAGCACTGAAGCTTTCTTT. This translates into CASSLMGSTEAFF.